This record concerns one T cell receptor beta chain sequence. The data stem from a study of blood T cell repertoires in COVID-19. Study in general: COVID-19 samples collected from the United States, Italy and Spain covered acute and convalescent phases. T cells, B-cell-depleted T cells, or PBMCs provided the cDNA or gDNA that served as material.

CDR1 is DFQATT and CDR2 is SNEGSKA in the germline V gene (reference sequence). Between the trimmed V and J ends, which lost 3 bases and 3 bases, there was a span of 15 bases. CDR3 size: 15 residues. Original methodology: Estimates of nucleated cell counts were drawn from the amplification of reference gene primers. The method was immunoSEQ multiplex PCR; TCRdb's version includes in-frame clones alone and lacks a portion of them. The V and J calls and the clone size are those of that table, but D and trimming were determined from the DNA. The sample yields about 180,000 clones, less than 85% seen once.

The chain employs TRBV20-1 and TRBJ2-1; no definite D call. Sample: peripheral blood. This TCR came from a woman older than 75 with active or convalescent COVID-19. The CDR3 DNA reads as TGCAGTGCTAGTTACCACCTAGGTGGCTACAATGAGCAGTTCTTC. The encoded protein is CSASYHLGGYNEQFF.